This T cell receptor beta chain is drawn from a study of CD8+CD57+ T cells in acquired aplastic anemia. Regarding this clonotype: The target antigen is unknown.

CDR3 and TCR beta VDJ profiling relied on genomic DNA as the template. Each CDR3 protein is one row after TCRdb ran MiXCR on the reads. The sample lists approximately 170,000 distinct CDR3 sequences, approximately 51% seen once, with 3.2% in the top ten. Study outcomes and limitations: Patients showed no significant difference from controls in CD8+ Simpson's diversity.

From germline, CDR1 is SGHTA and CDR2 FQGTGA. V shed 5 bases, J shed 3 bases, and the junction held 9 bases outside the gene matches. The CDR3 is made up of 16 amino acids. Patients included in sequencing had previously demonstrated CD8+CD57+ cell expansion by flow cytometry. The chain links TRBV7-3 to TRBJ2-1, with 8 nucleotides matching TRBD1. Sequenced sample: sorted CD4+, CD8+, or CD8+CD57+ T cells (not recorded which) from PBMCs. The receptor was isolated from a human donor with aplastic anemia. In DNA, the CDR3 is TGTGCCAGCAGCATCACAGGGGGGATAATCTACAATGAGCAGTTCTTC. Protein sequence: CASSITGGIIYNEQFF.